Listed below are T cell receptor beta chains from one sample, sequenced in a study of glioma-infiltrating T cells. TCRdb passed the multiplex PCR reads through MiXCR, listing each CDR3 protein once. The table includes fewer than 500,000 distinct CDR3 sequences, roughly two fifths detected once. The material sequenced was glioma tissue, nonneoplastic brain tissue, or PBMCs (not recorded which). All receptors derive from a human donor with low-grade glioma or glioblastoma, undergoing nonglioma brain surgery, or in good health (not recorded which). CDR3s include the opening cysteine and the closing phenylalanine or tryptophan. The D gene is left open where the match is weak. Not every row has a clone size; where given, it reads once, few, many or a size class.

v_call	d_call	j_call	clone_size	cdr3_aa	cdr3_nt
TRBV2	TRBD1	TRBJ2-7	NA	CATYRGYEQYF	TGTGCCACCTACAGGGGCTACGAGCAGTACTTC
TRBV27	NA	TRBJ2-7	many	CASSFTFGYEQYF	TGTGCCAGCAGTTTCACGTTCGGCTACGAGCAGTACTTC
TRBV19	TRBD1	TRBJ2-1	NA	CASSISGGQGGGEQFF	TGTGCCAGTAGTATATCGGGGGGACAGGGCGGCGGTGAGCAGTTCTTC
TRBV4-1	TRBD1	TRBJ1-1	NA	CASSQDSTGPRNTEAFF	TGCGCCAGCAGCCAAGATTCGACAGGGCCCAGGAACACTGAAGCTTTCTTT
TRBV7-2	NA	TRBJ2-3	NA	CASSSGGSTDTQYF	TGTGCCAGCAGCTCCGGCGGGAGCACAGATACGCAGTATTTT
TRBV3-1	TRBD1	TRBJ2-2	NA	CASSQLPGGVGELFF	TGTGCCAGCAGCCAGCTGCCAGGGGGCGTCGGGGAGCTGTTTTTT
TRBV28	NA	TRBJ1-2	few	CASSFGVADYGYTF	TGTGCCAGCAGTTTTGGGGTGGCTGACTATGGCTACACCTTC
TRBV7-8	NA	TRBJ1-1	NA	CASSLYGGATEAFF	TGTGCCAGCAGCCTCTATGGGGGGGCTACTGAAGCTTTCTTT
TRBV6-1	NA	TRBJ1-1	NA	CASSSAGGDQNTEAFF	TGTGCCAGCAGTTCCGCCGGGGGCGATCAGAACACTGAAGCTTTCTTT
TRBV15	TRBD2	TRBJ2-7	NA	CATSRDQLAVSYEQYF	TGTGCCACCAGCAGAGACCAACTAGCGGTCTCCTACGAGCAGTACTTC
TRBV7-2	TRBD1	TRBJ2-5	NA	CASSATGAETQYF	TGTGCCAGCAGCGCCACAGGGGCTGAGACCCAGTACTTC
TRBV20-1	NA	TRBJ2-7	few	CSARFPIRQYF	TGCAGTGCTAGATTCCCGATTAGACAGTACTTC
TRBV7-8	TRBD1	TRBJ2-1	few	CASSRQGLTSSYNEQFF	TGTGCCAGCAGCCGACAGGGATTAACGTCCTCCTACAATGAGCAGTTCTTC
TRBV4-1	TRBD1	TRBJ1-1	NA	CASSQDHRGTEAFF	TGCGCCAGCAGCCAAGATCACAGGGGAACTGAAGCTTTCTTT
TRBV4-3	TRBD2	TRBJ2-1	NA	CASSQVAGVYNEQFF	TGCGCCAGCAGCCAAGTGGCGGGAGTCTACAATGAGCAGTTCTTC
TRBV20-1	NA	TRBJ2-3	NA	CSATLQTDTQYF	TGCAGTGCTACGTTACAGACAGATACGCAGTATTTT
TRBV12-3/TRBV12-4	TRBD2	TRBJ2-1	few	CASRRAGDEQFF	TGTGCCAGCAGACGTGCGGGAGACGAGCAGTTCTTC
TRBV12-3/TRBV12-4	NA	TRBJ1-2	NA	CAGSSDSAGYTF	TGTGCCGGCAGTTCGGATAGCGCGGGCTACACCTTC
TRBV27	TRBD2	TRBJ2-1	once	CASAPRTRPYEQFF	TGTGCCAGCGCGCCCAGGACTAGGCCCTATGAGCAGTTCTTC
TRBV6-1	NA	TRBJ1-1	NA	CATSESFRVNTEAFF	TGTGCCACCAGTGAGTCCTTCAGGGTGAACACTGAAGCTTTCTTT
TRBV3-1	TRBD2	TRBJ2-5	NA	CASSPRGGSETQYF	TGTGCCAGCAGCCCACGGGGGGGCTCCGAGACCCAGTACTTC
TRBV25-1	NA	TRBJ2-5	NA	CASSDLMKQETQYF	TGTGCCAGCAGTGATCTCATGAAACAAGAGACCCAGTACTTC
TRBV19	TRBD1	TRBJ1-2	few	CASSIQQGADGYTF	TGTGCCAGTAGTATCCAACAGGGGGCTGATGGCTACACCTTC
TRBV20-1	NA	TRBJ2-7	few	CSARCTRAWGPYEQYF	TGCAGTGCTAGGTGTACACGAGCCTGGGGACCCTACGAGCAGTACTTC
TRBV27	NA	TRBJ1-5	many	CASSSLPGRGSNQPQHF	TGTGCCAGCAGTTCACTCCCCGGAAGGGGGAGCAATCAGCCCCAGCATTTT
TRBV6-1	TRBD1	TRBJ2-1	NA	CGTGQGYNEQLF	TGCGGGACGGGACAGGGTTACAATGAGCAGCTCTTC
TRBV20-1	NA	TRBJ2-7	many	CSAPDGSSSYEQYF	TGCAGTGCCCCCGACGGGTCTAGCTCCTACGAGCAGTACTTC
TRBV6-5	NA	TRBJ1-1	NA	CASSYGEGVTEAFF	TGTGCCAGCAGTTACGGCGAAGGGGTTACTGAAGCTTTCTTT
TRBV2	TRBD2	TRBJ2-2	once	CASLGLEGTGELFF	TGTGCCAGCCTAGGACTAGAAGGCACCGGGGAGCTGTTTTTT
TRBV9	TRBD1	TRBJ1-1	few	CASSVGGGRDTEAFF	TGTGCCAGCAGCGTAGGAGGGGGCCGGGACACTGAAGCTTTCTTT
TRBV2	NA	TRBJ1-5	NA	CASSEVSERNQPQQF	TGTGCCAGCAGTGAAGTGTCAGAGCGCAATCAGCCCCAGCAGTTT
TRBV6-5	TRBD2	TRBJ2-3	NA	CASRSLAGAGTDTQYF	TGTGCCAGCAGGTCACTAGCGGGAGCGGGCACAGATACGCAGTATTTT
TRBV7-2	NA	TRBJ2-7	NA	CASSSLVGDGSYEQYF	TGTGCCAGCAGCTCTCTTGTTGGGGACGGCTCCTACGAGCAGTACTTC
TRBV27	TRBD1	TRBJ2-2	many	CASSQTGFANTGELFF	TGTGCCAGCAGTCAGACAGGGTTCGCGAACACCGGGGAGCTGTTTTTT
TRBV2	NA	TRBJ2-5	NA	CASRSGGTGLQETQYF	TGTGCCAGCAGATCGGGAGGGACAGGGCTTCAAGAGACCCAGTACTTC
TRBV28	TRBD2	TRBJ2-1	few	CASSWTRNYNEQFF	TGTGCCAGCAGTTGGACTAGAAACTACAATGAGCAGTTCTTC
TRBV20-1	TRBD1	TRBJ2-4	NA	CSAINRGSKNIQYF	TGCAGTGCTATTAACAGGGGGTCCAAAAACATTCAGTACTTC
TRBV15	NA	TRBJ2-1	many	CATSRAGAEQFF	TGTGCCACCAGCAGAGCGGGGGCTGAGCAGTTCTTC
TRBV18	NA	TRBJ1-1	NA	CASSPSLDTEAFF	TGTGCCAGCTCACCATCCCTGGACACTGAAGCTTTCTTT
TRBV6-5	NA	TRBJ2-3	many	CASSYTGPSTDTQYF	TGTGCCAGCAGTTACACCGGGCCGAGCACAGATACGCAGTATTTT
TRBV27	NA	TRBJ1-1	many	CASSSTGGTEAFF	TGTGCCAGCAGTTCGACGGGGGGCACTGAAGCTTTCTTT
TRBV7-2	NA	TRBJ2-1	many	CASSLGGFYNEQFF	TGTGCCAGCAGCTTAGGCGGGTTCTACAATGAGCAGTTCTTC
TRBV15	NA	TRBJ1-1	NA	CATSQGGGYTEAFF	TGTGCCACCAGCCAAGGGGGGGGATACACTGAAGCTTTCTTT